The present T cell receptor (beta chain) was sequenced within a study of blood T cell repertoires in COVID-19. Background on the study: COVID-19 samples collected from the United States, Italy and Spain covered acute and convalescent phases.

TCRdb's table, derived via immunoSEQ multiplex PCR, lists solely in-frame clones and lacks some. The repertoire holds around 220,000 clones, with approximately 87% as singletons. The material sequenced was peripheral blood. The source of this sequence is a woman between 50 and 59 years old with acute or convalescent COVID-19.

CDR3 DNA: TGCGCCAGCAGCTTTCCTAGCGGCCCAGAGACCCAGTACTTC. Its protein is CASSFPSGPETQYF. The chain is built from TRBV5-1 and TRBJ2-5, with 7 bases aligning to TRBD2. Trimming removed 2 bases from V and 4 bases from J; junction bases left unmatched: 5. The germline V gene encodes CDR1 SGHRS and CDR2 YFSETQ. This CDR3 is built from 14 residues.